The rows below give T cell receptor beta chains drawn from one sample of a study of blood T cell repertoires in COVID-19. Profiling relied on immunoSEQ multiplex PCR, and the TCRdb table lists in-frame clones only, not all of them. This table has a few hundred thousand clones, less than 85% appearing once. The sample taken for sequencing was peripheral blood. Receptor source: a woman under 30 with acute or convalescent COVID-19. The CDR3 runs from the conserved cysteine through the conserved F or W. The order of the fields is D gene, V gene, J gene, clone size, CDR3 length, CDR3 DNA, CDR3 protein. D genes are given only for firm matches. Expanded clones are given a class, and other clones once, few, many or no size at all.

d_gene: NA
v_gene: TRBV6-2/TRBV6-3
j_gene: TRBJ2-2
abundance: NA
len: 13
CDR3nt: TGTGCCAGCAGTGAGATGGAGGCCGGGGAGCTGTTTTTT
CDR3aa: CASSEMEAGELFF

d_gene: NA
v_gene: TRBV7-2
j_gene: TRBJ2-3
abundance: few
len: 12
CDR3nt: TGTGCCAGCAGCAGAGGGAGTAATACGCAGTATTTT
CDR3aa: CASSRGSNTQYF

d_gene: TRBD2
v_gene: TRBV3-1/TRBV3-2
j_gene: TRBJ2-2
abundance: NA
len: 16
CDR3nt: TGTGCCAGCAGCCACCTGACTAGCCTGGCCACCGGGGAGCTGTTTTTT
CDR3aa: CASSHLTSLATGELFF

d_gene: TRBD1
v_gene: TRBV28
j_gene: TRBJ1-2
abundance: NA
len: 17
CDR3nt: TGTGCCAGCAGTCCCCATCCGGGACAGGGGGTTTCCTATGGCTACACCTTC
CDR3aa: CASSPHPGQGVSYGYTF

d_gene: NA
v_gene: TRBV6-2/TRBV6-3
j_gene: TRBJ2-7
abundance: NA
len: 14
CDR3nt: TGTGCCAGCAGTTACGCCACTAGGAACTACGAGCAGTACTTC
CDR3aa: CASSYATRNYEQYF

d_gene: NA
v_gene: TRBV5-1
j_gene: TRBJ2-3
abundance: NA
len: 18
CDR3nt: TGCGCCAGCAGCGGGGGGACAGTCTCTCATGTTTTGGGGCCTGCGCAGTATTTT
CDR3aa: CASSGGTVSHVLGPAQYF

d_gene: TRBD2
v_gene: TRBV18
j_gene: TRBJ2-2
abundance: once
len: 17
CDR3nt: TGTGCCAGCTCACGACTAGCGGGAGCCAAAATTACCGGGGAGCTGTTTTTT
CDR3aa: CASSRLAGAKITGELFF

d_gene: NA
v_gene: TRBV10-3
j_gene: TRBJ1-3
abundance: NA
len: 15
CDR3nt: TGTGCCATCAAGCAGGGGCCACTCTCTGGAAACACCATATATTTT
CDR3aa: CAIKQGPLSGNTIYF

d_gene: TRBD1
v_gene: TRBV25-1
j_gene: TRBJ1-4
abundance: once
len: 15
CDR3nt: TGTGCCAGCACAGGGACAGGCTCAACTAATGAAAAACTGTTTTTT
CDR3aa: CASTGTGSTNEKLFF

d_gene: TRBD2
v_gene: TRBV19
j_gene: TRBJ2-7
abundance: NA
len: 14
CDR3nt: TGTGCCACCCAACAAGCGGGGGGACGCTACGAGCAGTACTTC
CDR3aa: CATQQAGGRYEQYF